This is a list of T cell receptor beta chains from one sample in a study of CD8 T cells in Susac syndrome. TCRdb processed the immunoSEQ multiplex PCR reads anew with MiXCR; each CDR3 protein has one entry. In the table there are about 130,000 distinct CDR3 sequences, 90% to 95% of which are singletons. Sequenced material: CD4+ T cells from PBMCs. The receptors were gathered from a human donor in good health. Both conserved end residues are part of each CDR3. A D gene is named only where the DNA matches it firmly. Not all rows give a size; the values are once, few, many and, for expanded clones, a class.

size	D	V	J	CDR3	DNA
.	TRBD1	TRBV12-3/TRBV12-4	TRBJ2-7	CASSRTGGIYEQYF	TGTGCCAGCAGCCGGACAGGGGGCATCTACGAGCAGTACTTC
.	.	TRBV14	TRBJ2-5	CASSRGRRETQYF	TGTGCCAGCAGCCGGGGCCGCCGGGAGACCCAGTACTTC
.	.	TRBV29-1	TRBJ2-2	CSVVPGLNTGELFF	TGCAGCGTTGTACCGGGACTCAACACCGGGGAGCTGTTTTTT
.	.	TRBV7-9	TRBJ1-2	CASSLDGINYGYTF	TGTGCCAGCAGCTTGGACGGAATTAACTATGGCTACACCTTC
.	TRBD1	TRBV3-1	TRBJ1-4	CASRGTGSNEKLFF	TGTGCCAGCAGGGGGACAGGGAGTAATGAAAAACTGTTTTTT
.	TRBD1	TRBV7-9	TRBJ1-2	CASSLRGQGDYTF	TGTGCCAGCAGCTTACGAGGACAGGGGGACTACACCTTC
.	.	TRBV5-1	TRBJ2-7	CASSFSPGTYEQYF	TGCGCCAGCAGCTTCTCCCCCGGCACCTACGAGCAGTACTTC
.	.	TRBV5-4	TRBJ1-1	CASSLVAGEAFF	TGTGCCAGCAGCTTGGTGGCAGGGGAAGCTTTCTTT
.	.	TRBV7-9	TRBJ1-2	CASSLASGDGYTF	TGTGCCAGCAGCTTAGCAAGCGGGGACGGCTACACCTTC
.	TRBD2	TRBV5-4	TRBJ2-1	CASSSSGRALWNEQFF	TGTGCCAGCAGCTCTAGCGGGAGGGCCCTCTGGAATGAGCAGTTCTTC
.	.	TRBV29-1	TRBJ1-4	CSVGSGADEKLFF	TGCAGCGTTGGGTCGGGGGCCGATGAAAAACTGTTTTTT
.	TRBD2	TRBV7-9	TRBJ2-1	CASSATSGVYNEQFF	TGTGCCAGCAGCGCGACTAGCGGGGTCTACAATGAGCAGTTCTTC
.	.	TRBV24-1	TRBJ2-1	CATSDLGAPYNEQFF	TGTGCCACCAGTGATTTAGGAGCCCCCTACAATGAGCAGTTCTTC
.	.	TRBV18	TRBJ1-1	CASSRTGPEAFF	TGTGCCAGCTCTCGGACTGGCCCTGAAGCTTTCTTT
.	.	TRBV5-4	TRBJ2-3	CASSLVVSTDTQYF	TGTGCCAGCAGCTTGGTCGTAAGCACAGATACGCAGTATTTT
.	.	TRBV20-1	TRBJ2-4	CSAQTPNIQYF	TGCAGTGCTCAGACGCCGAACATTCAGTACTTC
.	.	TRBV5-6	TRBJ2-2	CASSLVGSAATGELFF	TGTGCCAGCAGCTTGGTAGGCAGCGCGGCCACCGGGGAGCTGTTTTTT
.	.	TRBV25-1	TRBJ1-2	CASSADPPFNYGYTF	TGTGCCAGCAGTGCCGATCCTCCTTTTAACTATGGCTACACCTTC
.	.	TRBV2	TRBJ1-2	CASRPNYGYTF	TGTGCCAGCAGGCCTAACTATGGCTACACCTTC
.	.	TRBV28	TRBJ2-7	CASSSSVHEQYF	TGTGCCAGCAGTTCTAGCGTCCACGAGCAGTACTTC
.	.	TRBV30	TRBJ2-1	CAWSVLAGVSYNEQFF	TGTGCCTGGAGTGTATTGGCAGGGGTTAGCTACAATGAGCAGTTCTTC
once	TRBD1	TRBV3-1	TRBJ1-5	CASSQTGEGQPQHF	TGTGCCAGCAGCCAGACAGGGGAAGGTCAGCCCCAGCATTTT
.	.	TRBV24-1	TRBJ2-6	CATSEKGTGANVLTF	TGTGCCACCAGTGAAAAGGGGACAGGGGCCAACGTCCTGACTTTC
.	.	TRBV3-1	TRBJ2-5	CASSLRGSGKNQYF	TGTGCCAGCAGCCTCAGGGGCTCTGGGAAAAATCAGTACTTC
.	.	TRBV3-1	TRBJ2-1	CASSQGLSSYNEQFF	TGTGCCAGCAGCCAAGGATTGAGCTCCTACAATGAGCAGTTCTTC
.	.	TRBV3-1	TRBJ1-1	CASSQVNGGTEAFF	TGTGCCAGCAGCCAAGTAAACGGAGGCACTGAAGCTTTCTTT
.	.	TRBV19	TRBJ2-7	CASSLRAEGSYEQYF	TGTGCCAGTAGTCTGAGGGCGGAAGGTAGCTACGAGCAGTACTTC
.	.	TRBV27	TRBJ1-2	CASRTRANYGYTF	TGTGCCAGCAGAACCAGGGCTAACTATGGCTACACCTTC
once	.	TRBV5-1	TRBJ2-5	CASSLEGMGETQYF	TGCGCCAGCAGCTTGGAGGGGATGGGAGAGACCCAGTACTTC
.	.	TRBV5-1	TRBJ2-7	CASSLAVTRPSEQYF	TGCGCCAGCAGCTTGGCCGTGACTAGACCGAGCGAGCAGTACTTC